This T cell receptor (beta chain) was identified in a study of blood T cell repertoires in COVID-19. The table came from immunoSEQ multiplex PCR; TCRdb's copy has only in-frame clones and leaves some out. The data show 250,000 to 350,000 clones, with 75% to 90% seen just once and around 3% held by the top ten. The count of this clone is one. With 3 bases clipped from V and 5 bases from J, the junction kept 10 bases outside the gene matches. CDR1 is MNHEY and CDR2 is SMNVEV in the germline V gene (reference sequence). The CDR3 runs to 17 residues. This chain uses TRBV27 with TRBJ1-1, with 12 bases identical to TRBD1. This clonotype was obtained from a woman aged 25 to 45 with active or convalescent COVID-19. The sample consisted of peripheral blood. The CDR3 DNA follows: TGTGCCAGCAGTTTCCTGGGACAGGGGGCGCCAGGGACTGAAGCTTTCTTT. Protein sequence: CASSFLGQGAPGTEAFF.